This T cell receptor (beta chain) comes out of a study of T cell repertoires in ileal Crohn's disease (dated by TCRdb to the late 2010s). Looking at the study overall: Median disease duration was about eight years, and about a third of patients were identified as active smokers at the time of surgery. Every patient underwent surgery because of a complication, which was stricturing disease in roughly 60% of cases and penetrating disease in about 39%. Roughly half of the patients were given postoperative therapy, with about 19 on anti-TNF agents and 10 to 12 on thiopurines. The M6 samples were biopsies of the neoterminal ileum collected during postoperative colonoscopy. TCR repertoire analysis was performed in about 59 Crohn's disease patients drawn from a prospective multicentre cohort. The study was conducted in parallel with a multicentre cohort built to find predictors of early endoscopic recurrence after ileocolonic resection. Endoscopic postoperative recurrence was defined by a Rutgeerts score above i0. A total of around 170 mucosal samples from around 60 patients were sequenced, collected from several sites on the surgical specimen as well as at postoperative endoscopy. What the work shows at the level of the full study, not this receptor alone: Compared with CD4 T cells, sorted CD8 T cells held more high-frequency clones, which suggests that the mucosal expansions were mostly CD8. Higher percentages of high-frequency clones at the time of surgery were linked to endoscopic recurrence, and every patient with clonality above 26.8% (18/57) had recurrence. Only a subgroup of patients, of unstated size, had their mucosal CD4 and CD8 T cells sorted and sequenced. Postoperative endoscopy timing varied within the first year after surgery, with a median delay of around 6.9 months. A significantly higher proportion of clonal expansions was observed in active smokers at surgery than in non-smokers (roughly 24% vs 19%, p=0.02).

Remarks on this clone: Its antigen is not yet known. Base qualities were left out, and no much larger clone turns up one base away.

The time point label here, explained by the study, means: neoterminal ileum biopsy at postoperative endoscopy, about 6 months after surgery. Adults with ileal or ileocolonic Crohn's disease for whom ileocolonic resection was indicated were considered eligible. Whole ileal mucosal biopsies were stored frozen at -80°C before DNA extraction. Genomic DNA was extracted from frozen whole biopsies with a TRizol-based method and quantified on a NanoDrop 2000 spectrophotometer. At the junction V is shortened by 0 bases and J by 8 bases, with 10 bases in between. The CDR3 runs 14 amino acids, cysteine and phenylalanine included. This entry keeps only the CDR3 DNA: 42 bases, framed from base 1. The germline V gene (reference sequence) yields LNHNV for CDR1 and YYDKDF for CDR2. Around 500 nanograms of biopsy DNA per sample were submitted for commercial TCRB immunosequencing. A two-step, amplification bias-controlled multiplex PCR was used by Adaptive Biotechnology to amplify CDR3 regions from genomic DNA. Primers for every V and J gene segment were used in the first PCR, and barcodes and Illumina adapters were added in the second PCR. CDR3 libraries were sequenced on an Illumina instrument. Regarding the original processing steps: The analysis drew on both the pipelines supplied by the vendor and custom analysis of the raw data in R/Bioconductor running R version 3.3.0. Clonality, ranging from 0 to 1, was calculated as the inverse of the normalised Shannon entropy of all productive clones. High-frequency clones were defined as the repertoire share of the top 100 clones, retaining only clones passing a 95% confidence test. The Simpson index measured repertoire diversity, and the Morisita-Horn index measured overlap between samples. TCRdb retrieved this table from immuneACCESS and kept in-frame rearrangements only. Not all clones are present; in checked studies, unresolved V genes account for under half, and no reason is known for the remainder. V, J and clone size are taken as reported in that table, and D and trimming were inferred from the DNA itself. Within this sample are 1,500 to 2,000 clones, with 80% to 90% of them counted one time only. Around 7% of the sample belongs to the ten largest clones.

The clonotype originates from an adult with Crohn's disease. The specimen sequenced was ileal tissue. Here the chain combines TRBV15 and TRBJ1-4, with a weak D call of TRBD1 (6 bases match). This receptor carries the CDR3 CATSRDRGAEKLFF. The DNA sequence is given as TGTGCCACCAGCAGAGATCGGGGGGCCGAAAAACTGTTTTTT. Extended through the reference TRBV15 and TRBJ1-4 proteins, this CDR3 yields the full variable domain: DAMVIQNPRYQVTQFGKPVTLSCSQTLNHNVMYWYQQKSSQAPKLLFHYYDKDFNNEADTPDNFQSRRPNTSFCFLDIRSPGLGDTAMYLCATSRDRGAEKLFFGSGTQLSVL.